The source of this TCR beta chain is a study of T cells in Graves' hyperthyroidism and ophthalmopathy (dated by TCRdb to about 2019). As for the study more broadly: Peripheral blood was collected at initial diagnosis, before any treatment. After sampling, hyperthyroidism patients received methimazole starting at 30 mg daily, and ophthalmopathy patients received high-dose intravenous methylprednisolone. The 100 discovery patients were randomly divided into training and test sets at a 7:3 ratio. To identify distinguishing TCR V-J signatures, a discovery cohort of 100 or so patients was used, comprising approximately 40 with Graves' ophthalmopathy and 57 with stable Graves' hyperthyroidism. Whether ophthalmopathy could be predicted prospectively was tested in an independent validation cohort made up of roughly 19 hyperthyroidism patients plus 17 patients who later progressed to ophthalmopathy. The study also compared thyroid tissue and blood T-cell repertoires from about six Graves' hyperthyroidism patients. TCR Vbeta CDR3 sequencing of 135 peripheral blood samples (43 ophthalmopathy, around 80 hyperthyroidism and roughly 17 progressor patients) is reported in the paper.

A patient counted as having stable Graves' hyperthyroidism if no progression to ophthalmopathy occurred over 18 months of follow-up. Hyperthyroidism patients were aged 18 to 65 years and newly diagnosed, with disease duration of less than 2 months. Any patient with an uncontrolled infection, another autoimmune disease, pregnancy or lactation was excluded. Diagnoses were established on the basis of clinical symptoms, serum thyroxine and TRAb, thyroid ultrasound, and orbital computed tomography. PBMCs were isolated from roughly 10 ml of fresh peripheral blood by Ficoll-Paque density gradient centrifugation. Total RNA was extracted using Trizol reagent, and RNA quality was assessed on an Agilent 2100 Bioanalyzer. Many counts were recorded for this clonotype. Its cognate antigen has yet to be identified. It has no much larger one-base neighbor in the sample; base qualities were not kept. The CDR3 spans 14 residues, from the cysteine through the phenylalanine. Only the CDR3 part of the read is kept: 42 bases, read in frame from the first base. CDR1 SNHLY and CDR2 FYNNEI were looked up in the germline V gene. Trimming costs V 7 bases and J 8 bases, and their ends lie 18 bases apart.

Broader findings and caveats from the paper: During validation, the model predicted progression to ophthalmopathy a median of about 5.9 months ahead of onset, with approximately 70% sensitivity and roughly 72% specificity. Sample size was not statistically predetermined, and investigators were not blinded to group allocation. Most expanded thyroid clonotypes (frequency above 0.001) were also detected in blood, suggesting blood repertoires may reflect thyroid immune responses. A 13 V-J signature model separated ophthalmopathy from stable hyperthyroidism, with 87.88% sensitivity and about 81% specificity in cross-validation and 80%/75% in testing.

TCR beta CDR3 regions were amplified from RNA transcripts. For the first round of RT-PCR on the TCR CDR3, the HTBI primer set was used together with the Qiagen OneStep RT-PCR kit. Libraries were constructed in a second round of multiplex PCR, after which size selection and purification were carried out. Libraries were sequenced paired-end with 100 bp reads on an Illumina HiSeq2000. In the source study's methods: SOAPnuke was used to process the raw data, with reads discarded if the reads contained adapters or uncalled bases, had a mean Phred below 15, or lacked an exact constant-primer or identifier match. COPE v1.2.5 was used to merge high-quality paired reads, and clonotypes were defined as unique nucleotide sequences. MiTCR v1.1 was used to align clonotypes to the IMGT TRBV, TRBD and TRBJ reference segments. Only V-J combinations with frequency above 0.0001, covering 99.2% of repertoires, were analysed. The TCS score was defined as F50 (clonal expansion) divided by E x V (chaos), with BLOSUM62-based TCRdist calculated between CDR3 peptides within each V-J. Welch's t-statistics and random forest reduced just over 500 V-J features to 10 to 15, which were used in a naive Bayes classifier (R e1071). TCRdb trimmed the raw reads at Q25, called clones with MiXCR and kept productive beta chains. Rows with a matching CDR3 protein are joined into one entry that keeps the most common DNA and genes. TCRdb's processing, not the authors' own work, is the source of the V and J calls. The sample table contains some 510,000 distinct CDR3 sequences; only one count was recorded for less than 25% of them. Approximately 26% of the sample rests with the top ten.

This chain is built from TRBV2 and TRBJ1-3, and perhaps TRBD1 as D gene, on 6 matching bases. The specimen was blood. The TCR sequence derives from a man aged 18-30 years with Graves' hyperthyroidism. The CDR3 protein is CASTLTGTSDTIYF. Read as DNA, the sequence is TGTGCCAGCACCCTTACAGGGACTTCAGACACCATATATTTT.